Following are 2 T cell receptor beta chains from one sample sequenced in a study of blood T cell repertoires in COVID-19. Using immunoSEQ multiplex PCR, the repertoire was profiled, and TCRdb retains in-frame clones only, with some absent. Counted here are roughly 330,000 clones, over 70% occurring once; the ten biggest clones make up roughly 1.1%. Sequenced input: peripheral blood. The receptors come from a woman between 50 and 59 years old with acute or convalescent COVID-19.

This rearrangement joins TRBV2 to TRBJ2-6; D may be TRBD1 (6 bases). V lost 3 bases and J 0 bases, leaving 15 bases between the germline ends. This CDR3 has 18 residues. Germline CDR1 and CDR2: SNHLY and FYNNEI. In nucleotides, the CDR3 is TGTGCCAGCAGTGACCCACCCAGGGGTTTCTCTGGGGCCAACGTCCTGACTTTC. Protein sequence: CASSDPPRGFSGANVLTF.

V and J are TRBV2 and TRBJ1-2, with 8 bases matching TRBD1. The CDR3 has 15 residues. From germline, CDR1 is SNHLY and CDR2 FYNNEI. Trimming at V came to 6 bases and at J to 7 bases, leaving 13 bases not matched to a gene. The DNA for the CDR3 is TGTGCCAGCAGGGAGGGACAGGCGGGGGCTTCTGGCTACACCTTC. It encodes CASREGQAGASGYTF. Filled out from reference TRBV2 and TRBJ1-2, the complete variable domain reads EPEVTQTPSHQVTQMGQEVILRCVPISNHLYFYWYRQILGQKVEFLVSFYNNEISEKSEIFDDQFSVERPDGSNFTLKIRSTKLEDSAMYFCASREGQAGASGYTFGSGTRLTVV.